This T cell receptor beta chain is drawn from a study of T cell changes during pregnancy in multiple sclerosis. In this sample, this clone turned up a few times. Looked up from germline, CDR1 is SGHAT and CDR2 is FQNNGV. CDR3 length: 13 residues. The ends were cut back, 5 bases at V and 1 base at J, with 8 bases in the middle. The method was immunoSEQ multiplex PCR; TCRdb's version includes in-frame clones alone and lacks a portion of them. Of approximately 110,000 clones in the sample, approximately 93% were seen once. The chain links TRBV11-2 to TRBJ1-1; a weak D match, TRBD1 (5 bases). Sequencing was performed on peripheral blood, taken after pregnancy. The clonotype was recovered from a female donor with multiple sclerosis, enrolled in a pregnancy study. As DNA, the CDR3 is TGTGCCAGCAGCCAAACAGGGAACACTGAAGCTTTCTTT. Its translation is CASSQTGNTEAFF.